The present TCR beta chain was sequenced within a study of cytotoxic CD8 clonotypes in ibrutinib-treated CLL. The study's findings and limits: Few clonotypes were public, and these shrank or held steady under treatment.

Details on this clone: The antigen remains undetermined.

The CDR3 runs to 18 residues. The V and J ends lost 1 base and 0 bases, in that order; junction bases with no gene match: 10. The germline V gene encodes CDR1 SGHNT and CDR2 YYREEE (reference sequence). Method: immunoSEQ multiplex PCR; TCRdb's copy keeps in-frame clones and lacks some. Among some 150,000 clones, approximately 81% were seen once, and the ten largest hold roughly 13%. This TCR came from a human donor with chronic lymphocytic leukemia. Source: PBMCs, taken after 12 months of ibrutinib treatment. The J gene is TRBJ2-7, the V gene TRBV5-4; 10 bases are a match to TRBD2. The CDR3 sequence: CASSLSRGSSGSSYEQYF. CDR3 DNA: TGTGCCAGCAGCTTGTCTAGGGGCTCTAGCGGGAGCTCCTACGAGCAGTACTTC.